A selection of T cell receptor beta chains follows, all from one sample in a study of CD8 T cells in ankylosing spondylitis. MiXCR, applied by TCRdb to the 5' RACE reads, yields one record per CDR3 protein. The table has a few hundred thousand distinct CDR3 sequences, roughly a tenth seen once. The sample was blood, either unsorted or a sorted T cell fraction (not recorded which). The receptors originated from a male donor with ankylosing spondylitis or in good health (not recorded which). CDR3s include the opening cysteine and the closing phenylalanine or tryptophan. Each record gives: V gene, J gene, D gene, clone size, CDR3 protein, CDR3 DNA. The D gene is left open where the match is weak. Not all rows give a size; the values are once, few, many and, for expanded clones, a class.

v_gene: TRBV18; j_gene: TRBJ2-3; d_gene: NA; abundance: many; CDR3aa: CASSSPLGAGTDTQYF; CDR3nt: TGTGCCAGCTCATCTCCCCTCGGGGCGGGCACAGATACGCAGTATTTT
v_gene: TRBV28; j_gene: TRBJ1-2; d_gene: NA; abundance: NA; CDR3aa: CASSRQTMGYTF; CDR3nt: TGTGCCAGCAGCAGGCAAACAATGGGCTACACCTTC
v_gene: TRBV5-1; j_gene: TRBJ2-5; d_gene: TRBD2; abundance: NA; CDR3aa: CASSLGTSNNRETQYF; CDR3nt: TGCGCCAGCAGCTTGGGGACTAGCAATAACCGAGAGACCCAGTACTTC
v_gene: TRBV20-1; j_gene: TRBJ1-5; d_gene: NA; abundance: many; CDR3aa: CSARGSVRIDNQPQHF; CDR3nt: TGCAGTGCTAGAGGCTCTGTACGGATAGACAATCAGCCCCAGCATTTT
v_gene: TRBV27; j_gene: TRBJ1-2; d_gene: NA; abundance: many; CDR3aa: CASRGTGRNYGYTF; CDR3nt: TGTGCCAGCAGAGGTACAGGGCGGAACTATGGCTACACCTTC
v_gene: TRBV7-9; j_gene: TRBJ1-3; d_gene: NA; abundance: few; CDR3aa: CASSPRKGNGNTIYF; CDR3nt: TGTGCCAGCAGCCCTAGAAAGGGGAACGGAAACACCATATATTTT
v_gene: TRBV6-2/TRBV6-3; j_gene: TRBJ2-1; d_gene: NA; abundance: many; CDR3aa: CASSYDTSYNEQFF; CDR3nt: TGTGCCAGCAGTTACGATACGTCCTACAATGAGCAGTTCTTC
v_gene: TRBV7-3; j_gene: TRBJ1-1; d_gene: NA; abundance: many; CDR3aa: CASSFGAYSEAFF; CDR3nt: TGTGCCAGCAGCTTCGGCGCATACAGTGAAGCTTTCTTT
v_gene: TRBV7-9; j_gene: TRBJ1-5; d_gene: NA; abundance: many; CDR3aa: CASSRGRDQPQHF; CDR3nt: TGTGCCAGCAGCCGGGGGCGCGATCAGCCCCAGCATTTT
v_gene: TRBV5-6; j_gene: TRBJ1-2; d_gene: NA; abundance: many; CDR3aa: CASSLGPTGNYGYTF; CDR3nt: TGTGCCAGCAGCTTGGGACCTACAGGAAACTATGGCTACACCTTC
v_gene: TRBV20-1; j_gene: TRBJ1-6; d_gene: NA; abundance: many; CDR3aa: CSARDAGDGYNSPLHF; CDR3nt: TGCAGTGCTAGAGACGCAGGGGATGGATATAATTCACCCCTCCACTTT
v_gene: TRBV20-1; j_gene: TRBJ1-4; d_gene: NA; abundance: NA; CDR3aa: CSARGPGREPPNEKLFF; CDR3nt: TGCAGTGCTAGAGGCCCGGGGCGGGAGCCCCCTAATGAAAAACTGTTTTTT
v_gene: TRBV29-1; j_gene: TRBJ1-1; d_gene: TRBD1; abundance: many; CDR3aa: CSASGGRTEAFF; CDR3nt: TGCAGCGCGTCAGGGGGGAGGACTGAAGCTTTCTTT
v_gene: TRBV3-1; j_gene: TRBJ1-2; d_gene: NA; abundance: NA; CDR3aa: CASSQEDTSVYGYTF; CDR3nt: TGTGCCAGCAGCCAAGAGGACACAAGTGTCTATGGCTACACCTTC
v_gene: TRBV29-1; j_gene: TRBJ2-6; d_gene: NA; abundance: many; CDR3aa: CSVETAPSGANVLTF; CDR3nt: TGCAGCGTTGAGACAGCACCCTCTGGGGCCAACGTCCTGACTTTC
v_gene: TRBV2; j_gene: TRBJ2-1; d_gene: TRBD2; abundance: many; CDR3aa: CASRGTAGGNNEQFF; CDR3nt: TGTGCCAGCAGGGGAACTGCGGGGGGTAACAATGAGCAGTTCTTC
v_gene: TRBV2; j_gene: TRBJ1-5; d_gene: NA; abundance: many; CDR3aa: CASALLGFDQPQHF; CDR3nt: TGTGCCAGCGCTCTTTTGGGTTTCGATCAGCCCCAGCATTTT
v_gene: TRBV24-1; j_gene: TRBJ2-5; d_gene: NA; abundance: many; CDR3aa: CATSEVGDQETQYF; CDR3nt: TGTGCCACCAGTGAAGTAGGGGACCAAGAGACCCAGTACTTC
v_gene: TRBV7-2; j_gene: TRBJ2-1; d_gene: NA; abundance: few; CDR3aa: CASSLIGRGFSNEQFF; CDR3nt: TGTGCCAGCAGCTTAATTGGTCGGGGGTTTTCAAATGAGCAGTTCTTC
v_gene: TRBV2; j_gene: TRBJ2-3; d_gene: TRBD2; abundance: NA; CDR3aa: CASNLAGGDTQYF; CDR3nt: TGTGCCAGCAACTTAGCGGGGGGGGATACGCAGTATTTT
v_gene: TRBV5-6; j_gene: TRBJ2-5; d_gene: TRBD1; abundance: NA; CDR3aa: CASSQDRAFLQETQYF; CDR3nt: TGTGCCAGCAGCCAGGACAGGGCCTTTCTGCAAGAGACCCAGTACTTC
v_gene: TRBV12-3/TRBV12-4; j_gene: TRBJ1-4; d_gene: TRBD1; abundance: many; CDR3aa: CASSTGTGGNEKLFF; CDR3nt: TGTGCCAGCAGTACCGGGACAGGGGGCAATGAAAAACTGTTTTTT
v_gene: TRBV18; j_gene: TRBJ2-7; d_gene: NA; abundance: many; CDR3aa: CASSPDIRSYEQYF; CDR3nt: TGTGCCAGCTCACCCGACATTCGCTCCTACGAGCAGTACTTC
v_gene: TRBV5-1; j_gene: TRBJ2-7; d_gene: NA; abundance: many; CDR3aa: CASSDGDRASYEQYF; CDR3nt: TGCGCCAGCAGCGATGGGGACCGAGCCTCCTACGAGCAGTACTTC
v_gene: TRBV7-2; j_gene: TRBJ1-5; d_gene: TRBD1; abundance: many; CDR3aa: CASSLGQGVQPQHF; CDR3nt: TGTGCCAGCAGCTTAGGACAGGGAGTTCAGCCCCAGCATTTT
v_gene: TRBV6-1; j_gene: TRBJ1-5; d_gene: TRBD1; abundance: NA; CDR3aa: CASSPQGQNNQPQHF; CDR3nt: TGTGCCAGCAGTCCCCAGGGACAGAACAATCAGCCCCAGCATTTT
v_gene: TRBV28; j_gene: TRBJ2-5; d_gene: NA; abundance: NA; CDR3aa: CASGDIQETQYF; CDR3nt: TGTGCCAGCGGGGACATCCAAGAGACCCAGTACTTC
v_gene: TRBV5-6; j_gene: TRBJ2-7; d_gene: NA; abundance: NA; CDR3aa: CASSIGPFCEQYF; CDR3nt: TGTGCCAGCAGCATCGGGCCTTTCTGCGAGCAGTACTTC
v_gene: TRBV29-1; j_gene: TRBJ2-3; d_gene: TRBD1; abundance: many; CDR3aa: CSVTTGGDADTQYF; CDR3nt: TGCAGCGTGACGACAGGGGGCGACGCAGATACGCAGTATTTT
v_gene: TRBV5-1; j_gene: TRBJ1-2; d_gene: TRBD1; abundance: few; CDR3aa: CASKDQTGAGNYGYTF; CDR3nt: TGCGCCAGCAAGGACCAGACAGGGGCGGGGAACTATGGCTACACCTTC
v_gene: TRBV2; j_gene: TRBJ1-4; d_gene: NA; abundance: few; CDR3aa: CASSPQGKAEKLFF; CDR3nt: TGTGCCAGCAGCCCCCAGGGGAAGGCAGAAAAACTGTTTTTT
v_gene: TRBV20-1; j_gene: TRBJ2-7; d_gene: TRBD1; abundance: NA; CDR3aa: CSASSPRTGAYEQYF; CDR3nt: TGCAGTGCTAGCTCACCCCGGACAGGGGCCTACGAGCAGTACTTC
v_gene: TRBV20-1; j_gene: TRBJ2-7; d_gene: NA; abundance: many; CDR3aa: CSARDSGRYYEQYF; CDR3nt: TGCAGTGCTAGAGATTCTGGCAGGTACTACGAGCAGTACTTC
v_gene: TRBV7-2; j_gene: TRBJ2-5; d_gene: NA; abundance: NA; CDR3aa: CASSLGPYQETQYF; CDR3nt: TGTGCCAGCAGCTTGGGTCCGTACCAAGAGACCCAGTACTTC
v_gene: TRBV2; j_gene: TRBJ2-5; d_gene: TRBD2; abundance: once; CDR3aa: CASSGSSGGSFQETQYF; CDR3nt: TGTGCCAGCAGTGGGTCTAGCGGGGGGAGCTTCCAAGAGACCCAGTACTTC
v_gene: TRBV7-3; j_gene: TRBJ2-1; d_gene: TRBD1; abundance: few; CDR3aa: CASSPGTGKQFF; CDR3nt: TGTGCCAGCAGCCCCGGGACAGGGAAACAGTTCTTC
v_gene: TRBV6-5; j_gene: TRBJ2-2; d_gene: TRBD1; abundance: many; CDR3aa: CASRSRTGWGTGELFF; CDR3nt: TGTGCCAGCAGATCTCGGACAGGGTGGGGAACCGGGGAGCTGTTTTTT
v_gene: TRBV6-5; j_gene: TRBJ2-4; d_gene: TRBD2; abundance: many; CDR3aa: CASSSLSGTAKNIQYF; CDR3nt: TGTGCCAGCAGTTCCCTTAGCGGGACAGCCAAAAACATTCAGTACTTC
v_gene: TRBV12-3/TRBV12-4; j_gene: TRBJ1-3; d_gene: NA; abundance: NA; CDR3aa: CASRPGTNSGNTIYF; CDR3nt: TGTGCCAGCAGGCCCGGGACAAACTCTGGAAACACCATATATTTT
v_gene: TRBV20-1; j_gene: TRBJ2-1; d_gene: NA; abundance: few; CDR3aa: CSARDFPKGEINEQFF; CDR3nt: TGCAGTGCTAGAGATTTTCCAAAGGGGGAGATCAATGAGCAGTTCTTC
v_gene: TRBV29-1; j_gene: TRBJ2-7; d_gene: NA; abundance: few; CDR3aa: CSGKQGQSYEQYF; CDR3nt: TGCAGCGGAAAACAGGGTCAATCCTACGAGCAGTACTTC
v_gene: TRBV20-1; j_gene: TRBJ1-5; d_gene: NA; abundance: few; CDR3aa: CSASTQDGYSNQPQHF; CDR3nt: TGCAGTGCTAGTACCCAGGACGGCTATAGCAATCAGCCCCAGCATTTT
v_gene: TRBV5-1; j_gene: TRBJ1-6; d_gene: NA; abundance: NA; CDR3aa: CASSWSGSSYNSPLHF; CDR3nt: TGCGCCAGCAGCTGGTCGGGGAGCTCCTATAATTCACCCCTCCACTTT
v_gene: TRBV5-6; j_gene: TRBJ1-1; d_gene: NA; abundance: few; CDR3aa: CASISFQTVAEAFF; CDR3nt: TGTGCCAGCATCTCCTTCCAGACAGTGGCTGAAGCTTTCTTT
v_gene: TRBV27; j_gene: TRBJ2-5; d_gene: TRBD2; abundance: many; CDR3aa: CASSSGGALETQYF; CDR3nt: TGTGCCAGCAGTAGCGGGGGGGCCTTAGAGACCCAGTACTTC